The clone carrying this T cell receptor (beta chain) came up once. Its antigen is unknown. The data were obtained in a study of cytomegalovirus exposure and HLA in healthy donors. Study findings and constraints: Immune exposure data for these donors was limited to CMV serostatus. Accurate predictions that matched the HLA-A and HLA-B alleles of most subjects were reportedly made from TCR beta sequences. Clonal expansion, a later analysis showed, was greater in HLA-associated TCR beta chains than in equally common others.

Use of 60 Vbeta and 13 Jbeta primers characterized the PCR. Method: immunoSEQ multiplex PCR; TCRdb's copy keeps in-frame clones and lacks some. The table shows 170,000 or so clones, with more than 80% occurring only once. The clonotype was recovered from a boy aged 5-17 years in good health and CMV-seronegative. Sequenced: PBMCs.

In nucleotides, the CDR3 is TGCGCCAGCAGCTTGGTTCATGTGGACACTCGGAACACTGAAGCTTTCTTT. It specifies CASSLVHVDTRNTEAFF. The chain is built from TRBV5-1 and TRBJ1-1; D is perhaps TRBD1 (5 bases). There are 17 residues in the CDR3. From germline, CDR1 is SGHRS and CDR2 YFSETQ. The V gene lost 0 bases and the J gene lost 1 base, with 16 bases spanning the gap. Full variable domain (rest looked up from reference TRBV5-1 and TRBJ1-1): KAGVTQTPRYLIKTRGQQVTLSCSPISGHRSVSWYQQTPGQGLQFLFEYFSETQRNKGNFPGRFSGRQFSNSRSEMNVSTLELGDSALYLCASSLVHVDTRNTEAFFGQGTRLTVV.